This T cell receptor (beta chain) comes out of a study of cytomegalovirus exposure and HLA in healthy donors. The PCR employed 60 Vbeta primers together with 13 Jbeta primers. Using immunoSEQ multiplex PCR, the repertoire was profiled, and TCRdb retains in-frame clones only, with some absent. The sample yields roughly 170,000 clones, 70% to 85% seen once. A note on this clone: What it binds is unknown.

Findings and limits, study-wide: Later analysis suggested most CMV-associated TCR beta chains were HLA-restricted. It was likely that a cluster of highly shared sequence variants was a sequencing artifact. Researchers reported in a later analysis that a missense DCLRE1C variant was tied to TCR beta V- and J-gene trimming.

The CDR3 loop spans 13 amino acids. The V and J ends lost 7 bases and 3 bases, in that order; junction bases with no gene match: 5. CDR1 is SGHRS and CDR2 is YFSETQ in the germline V gene. This receptor was taken from a young woman in good health and CMV-seropositive. Sequenced material: PBMCs. The chain is built from TRBV5-1 and TRBJ2-3, with 7 nucleotides matching TRBD2. The CDR3 protein is CASAWGGTDTQYF. For the CDR3, the DNA is TGCGCCAGCGCGTGGGGGGGAACAGATACGCAGTATTTT.